The TCR beta chain described here comes from a study of cytomegalovirus exposure and HLA in healthy donors. The CDR3 totals 14 residues. Trimming removed 6 bases from V and 6 bases from J, with 18 bases in between. Germline CDR1 is SGHAT and CDR2 is FQNNGV. Study-wide points: The authors enumerated some 170 TCR beta chains as linked to cytomegalovirus. Analyses of presence/absence relied on an assumption of roughly uniform sequencing depth across donors.

With 60 Vbeta and 13 Jbeta primers, the PCR was carried out. This table comes from immunoSEQ multiplex PCR, and its TCRdb copy is limited to in-frame clones, with some not included. This table has some 99,000 clones, roughly 70% appearing once. This clone came up a few times. Its matching antigen is unknown. This chain joins TRBV11-2 and TRBJ2-7, with D possibly matching TRBD2 (7 bases). This TCR came from a male donor in good health and CMV-seronegative. The sequenced material came from PBMCs. The chain's CDR3 is CASSAHNREGEQYF. The CDR3 DNA sequence: TGTGCCAGCAGTGCCCACAACAGGGAGGGCGAGCAGTACTTC.